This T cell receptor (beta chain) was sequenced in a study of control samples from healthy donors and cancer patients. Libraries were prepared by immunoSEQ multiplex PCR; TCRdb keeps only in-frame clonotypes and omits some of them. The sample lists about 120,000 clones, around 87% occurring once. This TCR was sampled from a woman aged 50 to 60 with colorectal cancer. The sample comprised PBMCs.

CDR3 in amino acids: CATSRVAVSGNTIYF. DNA for the CDR3: TGTGCCACCAGCAGAGTTGCAGTCTCTGGAAACACCATATATTTT. The chain uses TRBV15 and TRBJ1-3; D uncertain. CDR1 and CDR2 from the germline V gene are LNHNV and YYDKDF (reference sequence). V lost 1 base and J lost 0, with 7 bases in between. The CDR3 has 15 residues.